These T cell receptor beta chains were read from a single sample in a study of T-cell memory formation after mild COVID-19. In TCRdb, the 5' RACE reads were re-called with MiXCR into one record per CDR3 protein. In the table there are about 45,000 distinct CDR3 sequences, nearly 9.5% of which are singletons. The sequenced material came from PBMCs or a T cell subset sorted from them (not recorded which). The receptors derive from an adult woman who had mild COVID-19 (a few samples of this study predate the infection). Cell type and time point are not known. CDR3s leave out the opening cysteine and the closing phenylalanine or tryptophan. Each record gives: CDR3 protein, J gene, V gene, CDR3 length.

ASSRTGSGANVLT TRBJ2-6 TRBV7-8 13
ASSSTGRTDTQY TRBJ2-3 TRBV12-3/TRBV12-4 12
SVDALGGEQY TRBJ2-7 TRBV29-1 10
ASSPTSSDTQY TRBJ2-3 TRBV5-6 11
ASSPTGNQETQY TRBJ2-5 TRBV18 12
ASGQGEKLF TRBJ1-4 TRBV6-1 9
ASSLAGTKQETQY TRBJ2-5 TRBV5-5 13
ASSLRGQTEKLF TRBJ1-4 TRBV7-9 12
ASRPGGFGELF TRBJ2-2 TRBV6-2/TRBV6-3 11
ASSFGTGANQPQH TRBJ1-5 TRBV11-3 13
ASSSGLQRTQY TRBJ2-5 TRBV7-9 11
ASSSQTGDTGETQY TRBJ2-5 TRBV9 14
ASSPVGPHSGTQY TRBJ2-5 TRBV25-1 13
ASSLALATGELF TRBJ2-2 TRBV5-6 12
ASSPRGKQETQY TRBJ2-5 TRBV11-2 12
SARDPRDTEAF TRBJ1-1 TRBV20-1 11
ASSLFPGSNEQF TRBJ2-1 TRBV5-1 12
ASSNDGTGYGYT TRBJ1-2 TRBV5-1 12
ASSLGGQNTEAF TRBJ1-1 TRBV7-9 12
ASKDYSEDEQF TRBJ2-1 TRBV19 11
ASSQVLRQPQH TRBJ1-5 TRBV4-3 11
SVEEWTSGGYT TRBJ1-2 TRBV29-1 11
ASSVDQGSYEQY TRBJ2-7 TRBV19 12
SSYGTGFVTDTQY TRBJ2-3 TRBV29-1 13
AISESIAGARETQY TRBJ2-5 TRBV10-3 14
ASSPRTGQSSPLH TRBJ1-6 TRBV28 13
ASSLVEDRGELI TRBJ2-2 TRBV12-3/TRBV12-4 12
ASSSFVVGRLLYGYT TRBJ1-2 TRBV12-3/TRBV12-4 15
ASSQRVSGRPLKTYEQY TRBJ2-7 TRBV14 17
ASSLLAGSSYEQY TRBJ2-7 TRBV5-1 13
ASSWGGSEAF TRBJ1-1 TRBV6-2/TRBV6-3 10
ASSFTMNGNQPQH TRBJ1-5 TRBV3-1 13
ASTSGVSYEQY TRBJ2-7 TRBV2 11
SATSTRSSTDTQY TRBJ2-3 TRBV20-1 13
ASSSGQGKNEQY TRBJ2-7 TRBV12-3/TRBV12-4 12
ASSLGRGSRSETQY TRBJ2-5 TRBV5-1 14
AISLAGGPYEQY TRBJ2-7 TRBV10-3 12
ASSHGTSGEETQY TRBJ2-5 TRBV5-4 13
ASSSGGEANYGYT TRBJ1-2 TRBV5-6 13
ASREGLALRDTQY TRBJ2-3 TRBV6-4 13
ASRGRRERHNEQF TRBJ2-1 TRBV6-5 13
ASSRFQGNTEAF TRBJ1-1 TRBV9 12